The 6 T cell receptor beta chains listed next were all sequenced from one sample in a study of PD-1 blockade in classical Hodgkin lymphoma. TCRdb keeps only in-frame clones here, not all; method: immunoSEQ multiplex PCR. The data hold some 31,000 clones, with 85% to 95% observed a single time. Indicated time point: newly diagnosed, previously untreated cHL patient sample. The sequenced sample consisted of peripheral blood mononuclear cells (PBMCs). These receptors were taken from a human donor with classical Hodgkin lymphoma.

The CDR3 DNA sequence: TGCGCCAGCAGCTTTGTCGGGAGGAAGGTTGATGAGCAGTTCTTC. This encodes CASSFVGRKVDEQFF. The chain has TRBV5-1 and TRBJ2-1; 7 nucleotides match TRBD2. CDR1 SGHRS and CDR2 YFSETQ come from the germline V gene. The trim removed 2 bases at V and 8 bases at J, leaving 10 bases unmatched. This CDR3 has 15 residues.

This clone appeared once. The rearrangement joins TRBV5-4 to TRBJ1-1; maybe TRBD1 (6 bases). The CDR3 runs 15 residues. Germline V gene data show CDR1 as SGHNT and CDR2 as YYREEE (reference sequence). V gave up 4 bases and J gave up 2 bases, with 15 bases separating them. The CDR3 region is CASSQGQRVNTEAFF. The CDR3, as DNA: TGTGCCAGCAGCCAGGGACAAAGGGTCAACACTGAAGCTTTCTTT.

The chain couples TRBV6-6 to TRBJ1-6, with TRBD1 matching 9 bases. Trimming took 4 bases from V and 10 from J; bases not matched to a gene: 8. Germline-derived CDR1 and CDR2 are MNHNY and SVGAGI (reference sequence). CDR3 length: 15 residues. DNA of the CDR3: TGTGCCAGCAGTTTGGACAGGGGAACGGGATCACCCCTCCACTTT. It translates to CASSLDRGTGSPLHF.

This rearrangement joins TRBV29-1 to TRBJ2-3, with D possibly being TRBD2 (5 bases). V gave up 4 bases and J gave up 2 bases, with 10 bases separating them. Germline loops: CDR1 SQVTM, CDR2 ANQGSEA. The CDR3 has 13 residues. The CDR3 protein is CSVGATNTDTQYF. The CDR3, as DNA: TGCAGCGTTGGAGCGACTAACACAGATACGCAGTATTTT.

This chain connects TRBV11-2 to TRBJ2-7; no reliable D call. The CDR3 runs to 13 residues. Trimming shortened V by 1 base and J by 2 bases, and 6 bases separated the two germline ends. Germline V gene data show CDR1 as SGHAT and CDR2 as FQNNGV. The CDR3 protein is CASSLGGPYEQYF. CDR3 bases: TGTGCCAGCAGCTTAGGTGGGCCCTACGAGCAGTACTTC. Looking up the rest from reference TRBV11-2 and TRBJ2-7 gives the full variable domain: EAGVAQSPRYKIIEKRQSVAFWCNPISGHATLYWYQQILGQGPKLLIQFQNNGVVDDSQLPKDRFSAERLKGVDSTLKIQPAKLEDSAVYLCASSLGGPYEQYFGPGTRLTVT.

The chain combines TRBV5-1 with TRBJ2-1; 10 nucleotides align to TRBD2. The CDR3 sequence is 16 residues long. Unmatched junction bases numbered 6, after V lost 1 base and J lost 5 bases. Germline-derived CDR1 and CDR2 are SGHRS and YFSETQ. CDR3 sequence (DNA): TGCGCCAGCAGCTTGTACAGCGGGGGGGCCCACAATGAGCAGTTCTTC. Translating it yields CASSLYSGGAHNEQFF. Together with reference TRBV5-1 and TRBJ2-1, the CDR3 gives the full variable domain: KAGVTQTPRYLIKTRGQQVTLSCSPISGHRSVSWYQQTPGQGLQFLFEYFSETQRNKGNFPGRFSGRQFSNSRSEMNVSTLELGDSALYLCASSLYSGGAHNEQFFGPGTRLTVL.